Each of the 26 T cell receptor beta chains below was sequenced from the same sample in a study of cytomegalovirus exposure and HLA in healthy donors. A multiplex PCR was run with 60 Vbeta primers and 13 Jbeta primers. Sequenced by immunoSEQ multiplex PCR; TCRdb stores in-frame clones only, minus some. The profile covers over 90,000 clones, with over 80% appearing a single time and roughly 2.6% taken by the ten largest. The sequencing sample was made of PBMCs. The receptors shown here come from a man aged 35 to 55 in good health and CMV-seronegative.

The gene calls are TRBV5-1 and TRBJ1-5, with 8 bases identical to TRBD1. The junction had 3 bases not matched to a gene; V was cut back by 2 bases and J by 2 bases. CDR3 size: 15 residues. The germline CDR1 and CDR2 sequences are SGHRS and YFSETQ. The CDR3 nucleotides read TGCGCCAGCAGCTTTTCGGGACAGGGCAATCAGCCCCAGCATTTT. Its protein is CASSFSGQGNQPQHF.

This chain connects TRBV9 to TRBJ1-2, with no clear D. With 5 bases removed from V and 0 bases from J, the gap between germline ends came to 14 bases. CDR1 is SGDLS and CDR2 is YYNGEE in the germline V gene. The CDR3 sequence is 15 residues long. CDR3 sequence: CASSKTDGPNYGYTF. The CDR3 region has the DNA TGTGCCAGCAGTAAGACTGACGGCCCTAACTATGGCTACACCTTC.

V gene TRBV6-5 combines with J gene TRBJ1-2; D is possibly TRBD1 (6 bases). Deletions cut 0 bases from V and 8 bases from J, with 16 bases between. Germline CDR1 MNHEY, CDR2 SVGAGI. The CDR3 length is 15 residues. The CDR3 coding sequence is TGTGCCAGCAGTTACTCGTTTTCAGGGGAAGACGGCTACACCTTC. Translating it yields CASSYSFSGEDGYTF.

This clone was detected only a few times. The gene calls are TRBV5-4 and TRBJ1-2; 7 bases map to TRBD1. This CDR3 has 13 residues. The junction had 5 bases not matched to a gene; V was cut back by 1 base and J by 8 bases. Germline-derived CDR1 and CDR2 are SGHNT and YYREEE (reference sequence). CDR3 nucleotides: TGTGCCAGCAGCTTGAACAGGGGTCGGGGCTACACCTTC. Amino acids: CASSLNRGRGYTF.

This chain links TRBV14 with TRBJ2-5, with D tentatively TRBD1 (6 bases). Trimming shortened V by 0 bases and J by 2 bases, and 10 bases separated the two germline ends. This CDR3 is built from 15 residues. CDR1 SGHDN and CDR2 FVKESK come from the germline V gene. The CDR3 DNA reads TGTGCCAGCAGCCAAGATTGGGGGCTACAAGAGACCCAGTACTTC. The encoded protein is CASSQDWGLQETQYF.

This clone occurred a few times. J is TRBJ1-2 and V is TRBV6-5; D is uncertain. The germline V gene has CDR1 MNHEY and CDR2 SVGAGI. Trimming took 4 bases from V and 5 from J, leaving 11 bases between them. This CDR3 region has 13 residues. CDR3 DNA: TGTGCCAGCAGTTTCGCCCTATCATATGGCTACACCTTC. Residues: CASSFALSYGYTF.

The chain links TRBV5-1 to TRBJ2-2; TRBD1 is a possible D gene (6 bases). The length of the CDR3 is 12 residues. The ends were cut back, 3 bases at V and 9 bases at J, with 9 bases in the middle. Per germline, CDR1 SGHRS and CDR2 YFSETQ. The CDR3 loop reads CASSSDSRELFF. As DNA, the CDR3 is TGCGCCAGCAGCTCGGACAGTAGGGAGCTGTTTTTT.

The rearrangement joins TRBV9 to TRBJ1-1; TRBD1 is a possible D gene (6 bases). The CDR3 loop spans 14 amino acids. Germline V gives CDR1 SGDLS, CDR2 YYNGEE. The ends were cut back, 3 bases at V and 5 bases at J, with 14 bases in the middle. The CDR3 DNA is TGTGCCAGCAGCGACCACCCAGGGGTGACTGAAGCTTTCTTT. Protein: CASSDHPGVTEAFF.

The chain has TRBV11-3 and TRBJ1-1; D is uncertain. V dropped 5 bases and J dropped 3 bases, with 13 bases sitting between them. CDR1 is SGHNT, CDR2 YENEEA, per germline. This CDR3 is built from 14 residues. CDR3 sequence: CASSPRTGDTEAFF. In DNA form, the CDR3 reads TGTGCCAGCAGCCCCAGGACCGGGGACACTGAAGCTTTCTTT.

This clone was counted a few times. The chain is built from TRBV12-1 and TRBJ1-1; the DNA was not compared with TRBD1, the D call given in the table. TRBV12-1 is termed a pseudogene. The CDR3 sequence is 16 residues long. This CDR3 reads CASSSKTRTGDTEAFF. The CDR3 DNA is TGTGCCAGCAGCTCGAAGACTCGCACAGGGGATACTGAAGCTTTCTTT.

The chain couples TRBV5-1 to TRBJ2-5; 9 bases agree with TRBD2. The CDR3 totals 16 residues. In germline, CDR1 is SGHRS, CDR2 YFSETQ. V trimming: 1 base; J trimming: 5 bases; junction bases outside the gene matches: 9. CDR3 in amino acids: CASSLLRRGGGETQYF. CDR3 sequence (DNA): TGCGCCAGCAGCTTGTTACGGCGGGGGGGCGGGGAGACCCAGTACTTC.

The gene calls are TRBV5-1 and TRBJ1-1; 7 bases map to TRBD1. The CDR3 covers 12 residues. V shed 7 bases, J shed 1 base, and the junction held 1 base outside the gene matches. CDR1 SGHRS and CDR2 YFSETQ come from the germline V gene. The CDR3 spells CASRTGNTEAFF. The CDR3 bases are TGCGCCAGCCGGACAGGGAACACTGAAGCTTTCTTT.

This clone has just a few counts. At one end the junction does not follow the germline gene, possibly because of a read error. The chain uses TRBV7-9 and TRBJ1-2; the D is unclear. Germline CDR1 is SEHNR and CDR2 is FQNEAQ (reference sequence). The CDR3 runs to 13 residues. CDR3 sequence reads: CASRDWSGGPAEF. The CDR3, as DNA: TGTGCCAGCCGGGATTGGTCAGGAGGTCCCGCGGAATTC.

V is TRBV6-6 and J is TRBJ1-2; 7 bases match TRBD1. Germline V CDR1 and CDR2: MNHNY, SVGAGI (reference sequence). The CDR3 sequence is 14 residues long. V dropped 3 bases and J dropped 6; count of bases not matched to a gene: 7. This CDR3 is CASSYRDRANGYTF. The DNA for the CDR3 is TGTGCCAGCAGTTATCGTGACAGGGCGAATGGCTACACCTTC.

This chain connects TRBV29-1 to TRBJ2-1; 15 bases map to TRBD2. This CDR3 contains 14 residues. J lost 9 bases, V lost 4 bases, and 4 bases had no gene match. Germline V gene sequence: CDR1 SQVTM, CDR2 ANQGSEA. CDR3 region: CSVAGLAGGREQFF. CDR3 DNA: TGCAGCGTTGCCGGACTAGCGGGGGGGCGTGAGCAGTTCTTC.

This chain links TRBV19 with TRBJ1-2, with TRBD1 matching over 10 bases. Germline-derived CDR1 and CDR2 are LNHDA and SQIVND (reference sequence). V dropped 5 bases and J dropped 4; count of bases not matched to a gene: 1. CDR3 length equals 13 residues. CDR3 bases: TGTGCCAGTAGTGGACAGGGGGGCTATGGCTACACCTTC. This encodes CASSGQGGYGYTF.

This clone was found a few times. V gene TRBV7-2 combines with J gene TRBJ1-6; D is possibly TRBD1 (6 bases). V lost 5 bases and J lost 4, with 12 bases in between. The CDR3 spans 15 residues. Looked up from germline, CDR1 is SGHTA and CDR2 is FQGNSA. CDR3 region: CASSLQGLYNSPLHF. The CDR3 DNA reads TGTGCCAGCAGCCTACAGGGTCTTTATAATTCACCCCTCCACTTT.

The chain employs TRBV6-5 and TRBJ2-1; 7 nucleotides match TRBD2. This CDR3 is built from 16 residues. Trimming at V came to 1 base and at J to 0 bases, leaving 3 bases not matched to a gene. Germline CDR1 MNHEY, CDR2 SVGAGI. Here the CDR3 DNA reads TGTGCCAGCAGTTACTACGGGGGGAGCTCCTACAATGAGCAGTTCTTC. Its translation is CASSYYGGSSYNEQFF.

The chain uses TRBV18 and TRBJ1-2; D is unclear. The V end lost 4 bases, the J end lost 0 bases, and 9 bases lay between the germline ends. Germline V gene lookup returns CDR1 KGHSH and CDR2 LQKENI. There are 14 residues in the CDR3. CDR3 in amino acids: CASSHANPNYGYTF. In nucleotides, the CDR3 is TGTGCCAGCTCACACGCGAATCCTAACTATGGCTACACCTTC. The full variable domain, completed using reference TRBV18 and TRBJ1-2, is NAGVMQNPRHLVRRRGQEARLRCSPMKGHSHVYWYRQLPEEGLKFMVYLQKENIIDESGMPKERFSAEFPKEGPSILRIQQVVRGDSAAYFCASSHANPNYGYTFGSGTRLTVV.

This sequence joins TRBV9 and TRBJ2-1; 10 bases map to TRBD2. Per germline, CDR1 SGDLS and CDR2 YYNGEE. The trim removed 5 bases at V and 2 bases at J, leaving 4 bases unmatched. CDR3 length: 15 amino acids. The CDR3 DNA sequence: TGTGCCAGCAGTGCTAGCGGGGGCCCCTACAATGAGCAGTTCTTC. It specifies CASSASGGPYNEQFF.

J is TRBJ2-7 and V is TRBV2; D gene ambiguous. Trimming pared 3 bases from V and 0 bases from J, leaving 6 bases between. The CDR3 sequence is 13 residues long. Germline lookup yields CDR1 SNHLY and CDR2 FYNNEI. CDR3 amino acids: CASSDLSSYEQYF. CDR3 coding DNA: TGTGCCAGCAGTGACCTCAGCTCCTACGAGCAGTACTTC.

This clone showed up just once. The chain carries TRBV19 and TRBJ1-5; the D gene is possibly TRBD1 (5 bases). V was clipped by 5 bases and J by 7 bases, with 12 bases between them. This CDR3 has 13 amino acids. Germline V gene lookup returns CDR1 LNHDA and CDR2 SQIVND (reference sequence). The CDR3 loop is CASSVTGVQPQHF. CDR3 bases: TGTGCCAGTAGTGTAACAGGAGTACAGCCCCAGCATTTT. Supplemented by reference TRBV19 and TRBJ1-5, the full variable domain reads DGGITQSPKYLFRKEGQNVTLSCEQNLNHDAMYWYRQDPGQGLRLIYYSQIVNDFQKGDIAEGYSVSREKKESFPLTVTSAQKNPTAFYLCASSVTGVQPQHFGDGTRLSIL.

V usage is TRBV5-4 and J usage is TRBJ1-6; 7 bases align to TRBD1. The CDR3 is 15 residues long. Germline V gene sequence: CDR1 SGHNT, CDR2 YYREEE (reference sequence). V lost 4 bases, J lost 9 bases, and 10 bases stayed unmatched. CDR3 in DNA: TGTGCCAGCAGCGCCATCGGACAGGCTCCTTCACCCCTCCACTTT. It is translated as CASSAIGQAPSPLHF.

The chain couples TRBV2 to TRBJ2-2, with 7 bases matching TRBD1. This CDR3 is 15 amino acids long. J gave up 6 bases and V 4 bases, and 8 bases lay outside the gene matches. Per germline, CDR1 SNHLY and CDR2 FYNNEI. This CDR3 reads CASSVQGVSPGELFF. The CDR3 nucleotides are TGTGCCAGCAGTGTGCAGGGGGTGTCCCCCGGGGAGCTGTTTTTT. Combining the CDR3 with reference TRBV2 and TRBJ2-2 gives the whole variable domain EPEVTQTPSHQVTQMGQEVILRCVPISNHLYFYWYRQILGQKVEFLVSFYNNEISEKSEIFDDQFSVERPDGSNFTLKIRSTKLEDSAMYFCASSVQGVSPGELFFGEGSRLTVL.

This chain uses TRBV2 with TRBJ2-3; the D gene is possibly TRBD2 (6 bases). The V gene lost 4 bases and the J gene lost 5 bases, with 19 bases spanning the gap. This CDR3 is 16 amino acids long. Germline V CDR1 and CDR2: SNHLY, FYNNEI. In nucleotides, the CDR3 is TGTGCCAGCAGTGTCCGAACTGGGACTGCCGTAGATACGCAGTATTTT. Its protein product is CASSVRTGTAVDTQYF.

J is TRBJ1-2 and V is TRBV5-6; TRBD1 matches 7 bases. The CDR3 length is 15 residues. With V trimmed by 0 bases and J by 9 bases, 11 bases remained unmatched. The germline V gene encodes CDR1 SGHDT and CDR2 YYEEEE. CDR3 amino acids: CASSLDPGQGGSYTF. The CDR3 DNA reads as TGTGCCAGCAGCTTGGATCCGGGGCAGGGGGGTAGCTACACCTTC.